The sequence of this T cell receptor (beta chain) was determined in a study of cytotoxic CD8 clonotypes in ibrutinib-treated CLL. Study-wide findings and caveats: Clonality went up at the time of ibrutinib response, stayed stable in sustained remission, and later dropped back toward its baseline level at progression. Stable or contracted on treatment, public clonotypes were also uncommon.

TCRdb's table, derived via immunoSEQ multiplex PCR, lists solely in-frame clones and lacks some. The sample includes around 130,000 clones, under 90% of them seen just once. Cryopreserved PBMCs were the source of about 1.9 micrograms of genomic DNA, which went to TCR beta libraries. Germline lookup yields CDR1 SGHNT and CDR2 YYREEE (reference sequence). This CDR3 has 13 residues. Deletions cut 2 bases from V and 4 bases from J, with 9 bases between. Remarks on this clone: The antigen is undetermined.

The rearrangement uses TRBV5-4 and TRBJ2-5; TRBD2 might be the D (5 bases). The clonotype originates from a human donor with chronic lymphocytic leukemia. This specimen was PBMCs, taken after 24 months of ibrutinib treatment. This CDR3 reads CASSFGVLETQYF. CDR3 nucleotide sequence: TGTGCCAGCAGCTTCGGGGTCTTAGAGACCCAGTACTTC.